Following are 23 T cell receptor beta chains from one sample sequenced in a study of blood T cell repertoires in COVID-19. Libraries were prepared by immunoSEQ multiplex PCR; TCRdb keeps only in-frame clonotypes and omits some of them. Of a few hundred thousand clones in the sample, 80% to 90% were seen once. The specimen sequenced was peripheral blood. The source of these receptors is a woman aged 25-40 years with COVID-19, enrolled during active disease.

The J gene is TRBJ1-1, the V gene TRBV5-6; TRBD1 is a possible D gene (5 bases). CDR1 and CDR2 (germline): SGHDT, YYEEEE. With 0 bases removed from V and 1 base from J, the gap between germline ends came to 13 bases. CDR3 length equals 16 residues. The CDR3 is CASSLVDTQQNTEAFF. CDR3 in DNA: TGTGCCAGCAGCTTGGTGGACACCCAACAGAACACTGAAGCTTTCTTT. Filled out from reference TRBV5-6 and TRBJ1-1, the complete variable domain reads DAGVTQSPTHLIKTRGQQVTLRCSPKSGHDTVSWYQQALGQGPQFIFQYYEEEERQRGNFPDRFSGHQFPNYSSELNVNALLLGDSALYLCASSLVDTQQNTEAFFGQGTRLTVV.

This chain joins TRBV6-5 and TRBJ1-1, with TRBD1 matching 7 bases. The germline V gene encodes CDR1 MNHEY and CDR2 SVGAGI. The CDR3 contains 14 residues. The V segment lost 6 bases and the J segment 3 bases; nucleotides outside the gene matches: 7. The CDR3 DNA reads TGTGCCAGCAGAATTCCACAGGGGTACACTGAAGCTTTCTTT. Translating it yields CASRIPQGYTEAFF.

The chain carries TRBV11-3 and TRBJ2-2; 14 positions match TRBD2. In germline, CDR1 is SGHNT, CDR2 YENEEA. The CDR3 contains 19 residues. V lost 5 bases and J lost 1; bases outside the gene matches: 9. The CDR3 protein is CASSTRLAGGSLNTGELFF. The CDR3 DNA reads TGTGCCAGCAGCACCCGACTAGCGGGGGGGTCCCTGAACACCGGGGAGCTGTTTTTT.

V gene TRBV10-3 combines with J gene TRBJ2-3; D unclear. V was shortened by 10 bases and J by 2 bases, with 13 bases between the two germline ends. The CDR3 is 13 amino acids. CDR1 ENHRY and CDR2 SYGVKD come from the germline V gene. The CDR3 reads CATCSSPTDTQYF. The CDR3 DNA is TGTGCCACCTGTAGTAGCCCCACAGATACGCAGTATTTT.

This chain uses TRBV24-1 with TRBJ1-5; 7 bases match TRBD1. The CDR3 has 15 residues. The trim removed 5 bases at V and 6 bases at J, leaving 9 bases unmatched. Germline-derived CDR1 and CDR2 are KGHDR and SFDVKD. Written as DNA, the CDR3 is TGTGCCACCAGTGGCAATGACAGGGACGCTCAGCCCCAGCATTTT. Translated, it gives CATSGNDRDAQPQHF.

V gene TRBV28 combines with J gene TRBJ2-7; 8 bases line up with TRBD1. The CDR3 is 15 residues long. Germline trimming cut 7 bases from V and 2 bases from J; bases unmatched to any gene: 10. The germline V gene encodes CDR1 MDHEN and CDR2 SYDVKM. The CDR3 spells CASTIVGTGPYEQYF. The DNA of the CDR3 is TGTGCCAGCACCATAGTTGGGACAGGCCCCTACGAGCAGTACTTC.

V and J are TRBV6-5 and TRBJ1-4; possibly TRBD1 for D (6 bases). The CDR3 extends over 16 amino acids. The germline gives CDR1 MNHEY, CDR2 SVGAGI. V was clipped by 0 bases and J by 0 bases, with 8 bases between them. CDR3 in DNA: TGTGCCAGCAGTTACTCCGACAGGCCAACTAATGAAAAACTGTTTTTT. This encodes CASSYSDRPTNEKLFF.

V and J are TRBV4-2 and TRBJ2-7; possibly TRBD2 for D (5 bases). Germline loops: CDR1 LGHNA, CDR2 YNFKEQ. The CDR3 totals 14 residues. V gave up 8 bases and J gave up 2 bases, with 16 bases separating them. The CDR3 here is CASGPSDGAYEQYF. The CDR3 DNA is TGTGCCAGCGGGCCCAGTGACGGGGCCTACGAGCAGTACTTC.

The chain joins TRBV24-1 to TRBJ2-3; 10 nucleotides line up with TRBD2. The CDR3 covers 15 residues. Germline assignment: CDR1 KGHDR and CDR2 SFDVKD. With V trimmed by 7 bases and J by 2 bases, 5 bases remained unmatched. CDR3 nucleotides: TGTGCCACCAGAAGCGGGAGGGGGCTCACAGATACGCAGTATTTT. This sequence encodes CATRSGRGLTDTQYF.

J is TRBJ2-2 and V is TRBV11-2; D unresolved. The germline V gene encodes CDR1 SGHAT and CDR2 FQNNGV. The CDR3 totals 16 residues. Trimming cost V 0 bases and J 2 bases, with 10 bases left between them. The DNA of the CDR3 is TGTGCCAGCAGCTTAGAATGGGCAGGCAACACCGGGGAGCTGTTTTTT. This gives the protein CASSLEWAGNTGELFF.

The chain joins TRBV6-2 or TRBV6-3 to TRBJ2-7; TRBD1 matches 9 bases. CDR1 MNHEY and CDR2 SVGEGT come from the germline V gene. The ends lost 0 bases at V and 5 bases at J; junction bases unmatched: 5. The CDR3 loop spans 15 amino acids. The CDR3: CASSYSYTGGNEQYF. In nucleotides, the CDR3 is TGTGCCAGCAGTTACTCTTATACAGGGGGCAACGAGCAGTACTTC.

The CDR3 protein is CASSRTPSWENNEQFF. CDR3 DNA sequence: TGTGCCAGCAGTAGGACCCCTAGCTGGGAAAACAATGAGCAGTTCTTC. The V call is TRBV27, the J call TRBJ2-1, with D maybe TRBD2 (5 bases). The CDR3 consists of 16 residues. Deletions cut 5 bases from V and 5 bases from J, with 19 bases between. Germline V gene data show CDR1 as MNHEY and CDR2 as SMNVEV (reference sequence).

This clone was observed a few times. V usage is TRBV2 and J usage is TRBJ1-1; D perhaps matches TRBD1 (6 bases). The length of the CDR3 is 12 residues. Trimming removed 7 bases from V and 6 bases from J, with 12 bases in between. Germline CDR1 is SNHLY and CDR2 is FYNNEI. In nucleotides, the CDR3 is TGTGCCAGCACGGGGGGCCCCGCTGAAGCTTTCTTT. Encoded protein: CASTGGPAEAFF.

This chain connects TRBV18 to TRBJ1-3; TRBD1 aligns across 7 bases. CDR1 and CDR2 (germline): KGHSH, LQKENI. J lost 8 bases, V lost 4 bases, and 8 bases had no gene match. The CDR3 is 14 amino acids. The CDR3 loop reads CASSRKGGGHTIYF. In DNA form, the CDR3 reads TGTGCCAGCTCACGGAAAGGGGGCGGACACACCATATATTTT.

This chain links TRBV29-1 with TRBJ1-5, with 7 bases lining up with TRBD1. CDR1 is SQVTM, CDR2 ANQGSEA, per germline. V shed 5 bases and J 1 base; nucleotides not matched to a gene: 11. The CDR3 is 16 amino acids. CDR3 sequence reads: CSVPRPGRGSNQPQHF. The CDR3 DNA sequence: TGCAGCGTTCCCCGGCCCGGCAGGGGGAGCAATCAGCCCCAGCATTTT.

The chain couples TRBV19 to TRBJ2-7, with 9 positions matching TRBD1. CDR1 and CDR2 (germline): LNHDA, SQIVND (reference sequence). Trimming at V came to 8 bases and at J to 5 bases, leaving 4 bases not matched to a gene. CDR3 length equals 12 residues. The CDR3 protein is CASGGTGNEQYF. The CDR3 nucleotides read TGTGCCAGTGGAGGGACAGGGAACGAGCAGTACTTC.

This clone was detected once. The chain employs TRBV6-6 and TRBJ1-2, with TRBD1 matching over 7 bases. CDR3 length: 15 residues. The ends lost 5 bases at V and 3 bases at J; junction bases unmatched: 9. Germline V gives CDR1 MNHNY, CDR2 SVGAGI (reference sequence). CDR3 loop: CASSTGGQRDYGYTF. The CDR3 region has the DNA TGTGCCAGCAGTACCGGGGGACAGCGGGACTATGGCTACACCTTC.

The chain joins TRBV5-4 to TRBJ1-4, with 8 bases lining up with TRBD1. The trim removed 4 bases at V and 6 bases at J, leaving 8 bases unmatched. Looked up from germline, CDR1 is SGHNT and CDR2 is YYREEE (reference sequence). The CDR3 contains 15 residues. The CDR3 spells CASSPQGARHEKLFF. Written as DNA, the CDR3 is TGTGCCAGCAGCCCGCAGGGGGCGAGACATGAAAAACTGTTTTTT.

CDR3 loop: CASRRAGASTDTQYF. The CDR3 DNA reads TGTGCCAGCAGGCGTGCAGGGGCTAGCACAGATACGCAGTATTTT. The V call is TRBV2, the J call TRBJ2-3; the D gene is possibly TRBD1 (6 bases). Germline-derived CDR1 and CDR2 are SNHLY and FYNNEI. This CDR3 contains 15 residues. V was shortened by 6 bases and J by 0 bases, with 13 bases between the two germline ends.

V is TRBV7-9 and J is TRBJ1-2; a possible D gene is TRBD1 (5 bases). V lost 1 base, J lost 2 bases, and 8 bases lay in between. The CDR3 length is 14 residues. Germline V CDR1 and CDR2: SEHNR, FQNEAQ (reference sequence). The DNA of the CDR3 is TGTGCCAGCAGCTTAGATCCAGGGAACTATGGCTACACCTTC. The encoded protein is CASSLDPGNYGYTF. The full variable domain, with the rest looked up from reference TRBV7-9 and TRBJ1-2, is DTGVSQNPRHKITKRGQNVTFRCDPISEHNRLYWYRQTLGQGPEFLTYFQNEAQLEKSRLLSDRFSAERPKGSFSTLEIQRTEQGDSAMYLCASSLDPGNYGYTFGSGTRLTVV.

The rearrangement links TRBV11-3 to TRBJ2-3; weak D call: TRBD2 (6 bases). Trimming stripped 0 bases from V and 0 bases from J, with 13 bases between. Germline CDR1 SGHNT, CDR2 YENEEA. The CDR3 extends over 17 amino acids. The CDR3 spells CASSLDRWGESTDTQYF. For the CDR3, the DNA is TGTGCCAGCAGCTTAGATCGTTGGGGGGAGAGCACAGATACGCAGTATTTT.

The rearrangement uses TRBV4-2 and TRBJ2-7, with TRBD2 identical over 7 bases. Germline V gene lookup returns CDR1 LGHNA and CDR2 YNFKEQ. This CDR3 has 16 residues. V lost 0 bases and J lost 4; bases outside the gene matches: 9. CDR3 loop: CASSQDPKGGLYEQYF. For the CDR3, the DNA is TGTGCCAGCAGCCAAGATCCAAAGGGAGGGCTTTACGAGCAGTACTTC.

The chain recombines TRBV9 with TRBJ2-5; the D is unclear. The CDR3 contains 16 residues. Germline CDR1 and CDR2: SGDLS and YYNGEE. Between the trimmed V and J ends, which lost 1 base and 2 bases, there was a span of 15 bases. DNA of the CDR3: TGTGCCAGCAGCGTACAAGATCTGGCCAGGCAAGAGACCCAGTACTTC. Protein sequence: CASSVQDLARQETQYF.